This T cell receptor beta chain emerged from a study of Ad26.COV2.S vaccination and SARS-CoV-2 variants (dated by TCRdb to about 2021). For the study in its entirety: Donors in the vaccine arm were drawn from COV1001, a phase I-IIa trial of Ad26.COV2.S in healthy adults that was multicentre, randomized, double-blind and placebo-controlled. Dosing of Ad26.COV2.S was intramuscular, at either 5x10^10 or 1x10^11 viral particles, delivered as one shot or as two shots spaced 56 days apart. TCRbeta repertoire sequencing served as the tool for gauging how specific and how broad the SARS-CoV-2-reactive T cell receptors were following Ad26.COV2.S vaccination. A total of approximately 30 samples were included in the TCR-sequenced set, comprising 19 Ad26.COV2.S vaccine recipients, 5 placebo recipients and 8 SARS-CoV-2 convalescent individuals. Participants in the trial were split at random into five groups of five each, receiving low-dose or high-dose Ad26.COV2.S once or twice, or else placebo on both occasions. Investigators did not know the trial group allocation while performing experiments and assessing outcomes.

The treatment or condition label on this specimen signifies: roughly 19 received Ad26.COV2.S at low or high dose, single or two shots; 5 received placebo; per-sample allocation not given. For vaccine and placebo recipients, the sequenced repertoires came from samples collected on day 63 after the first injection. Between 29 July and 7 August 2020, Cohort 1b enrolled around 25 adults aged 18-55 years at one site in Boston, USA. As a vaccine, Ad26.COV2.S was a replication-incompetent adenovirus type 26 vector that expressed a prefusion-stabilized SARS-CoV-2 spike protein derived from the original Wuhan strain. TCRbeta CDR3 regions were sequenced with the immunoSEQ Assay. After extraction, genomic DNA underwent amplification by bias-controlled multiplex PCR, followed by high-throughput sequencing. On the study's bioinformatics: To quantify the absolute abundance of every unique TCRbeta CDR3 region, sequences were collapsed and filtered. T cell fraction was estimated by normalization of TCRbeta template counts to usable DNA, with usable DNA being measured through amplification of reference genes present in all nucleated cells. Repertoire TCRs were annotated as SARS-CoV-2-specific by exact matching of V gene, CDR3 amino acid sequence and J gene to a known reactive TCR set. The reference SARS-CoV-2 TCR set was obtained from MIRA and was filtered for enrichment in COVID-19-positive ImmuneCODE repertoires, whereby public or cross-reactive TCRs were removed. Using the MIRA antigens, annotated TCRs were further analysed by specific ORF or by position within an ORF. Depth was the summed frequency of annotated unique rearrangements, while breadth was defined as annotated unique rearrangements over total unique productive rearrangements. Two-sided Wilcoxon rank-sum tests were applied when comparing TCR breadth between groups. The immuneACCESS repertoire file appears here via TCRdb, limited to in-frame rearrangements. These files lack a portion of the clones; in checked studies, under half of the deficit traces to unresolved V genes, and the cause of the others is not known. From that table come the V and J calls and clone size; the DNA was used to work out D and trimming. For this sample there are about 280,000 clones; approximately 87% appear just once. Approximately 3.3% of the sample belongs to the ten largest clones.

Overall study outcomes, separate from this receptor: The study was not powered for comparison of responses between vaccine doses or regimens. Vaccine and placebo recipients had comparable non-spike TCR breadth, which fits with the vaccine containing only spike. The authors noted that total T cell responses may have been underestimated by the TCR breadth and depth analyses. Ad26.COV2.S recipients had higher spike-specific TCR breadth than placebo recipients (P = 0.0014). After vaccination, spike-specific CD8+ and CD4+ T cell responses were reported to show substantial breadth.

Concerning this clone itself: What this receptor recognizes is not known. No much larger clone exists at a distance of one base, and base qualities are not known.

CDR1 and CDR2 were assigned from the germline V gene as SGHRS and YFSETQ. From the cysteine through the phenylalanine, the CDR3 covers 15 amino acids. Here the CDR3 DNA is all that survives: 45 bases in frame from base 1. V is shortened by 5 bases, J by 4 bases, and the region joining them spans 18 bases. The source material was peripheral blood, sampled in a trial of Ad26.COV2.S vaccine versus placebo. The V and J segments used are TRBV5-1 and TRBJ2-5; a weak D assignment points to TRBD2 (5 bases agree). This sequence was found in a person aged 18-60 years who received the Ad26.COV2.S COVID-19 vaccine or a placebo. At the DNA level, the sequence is TGCGCCAGCAGACCGTCCGGGGATATTTTAGAGACCCAGTACTTC. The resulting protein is CASRPSGDILETQYF.